This T cell receptor (beta chain) came from a study of CD8+ T cells in alopecia areata. Study information: For the treated group, dosing was oral tofacitinib at 5 to 10 mg twice daily. People stayed on tofacitinib for 6 to 18 months, then stopped the drug for 6 months.

Sequencing used cDNA as its template, made by extracting RNA and reverse transcribing it. Profiling relied on immunoSEQ multiplex PCR, and the TCRdb table lists in-frame clones only, not all of them. The sample includes 90,000 to 130,000 clones, roughly 50% of them seen just once. In regard to this clone: What it recognizes is unknown.

Treatment reported: oral pan-JAK inhibitor, 5-10 mg twice daily. General study points: It was less clear whether patients shared TCRs than it was in mice, possibly because of HLA.

This TCR derives from a human donor with alopecia areata. The input for sequencing was CD8+ T cells sorted from blood, taken at week 24, from a patient treated with tofacitinib.

CDR3 residues: CASSPRGGQGVYEQYF. DNA of the CDR3: TGCGCCAGCAGCCCACGAGGAGGACAGGGAGTCTACGAGCAGTACTTC. The chain couples TRBV5-1 to TRBJ2-7, with 8 bases identical to TRBD1. Trimming at V came to 4 bases and at J to 3 bases, leaving 12 bases not matched to a gene. The CDR3 has 16 residues. CDR1 SGHRS and CDR2 YFSETQ come from the germline V gene.